This is a list of T cell receptor beta chains from one sample in a study of chemoradiotherapy in HPV16-positive cancers. Using immunoSEQ multiplex PCR, the repertoire was profiled, and TCRdb retains in-frame clones only, with some absent. The data hold 12,000 or so clones, with roughly four fifths observed a single time. This sample was obtained from a patient who underwent chemoradiotherapy. The receptor set was obtained from a human donor with HPV-associated anogenital cancer. Both conserved end residues are part of each CDR3.

TRBV5-4 | CASSRQVSGGNNEQFF
TRBV5-6 | CASSLWGIGQPQHF
TRBV2 | CASTGRRGQNEKLFF
TRBV5-6 | CASEGENTGELFF
TRBV7-2 | CASSLGVAGSYEQYF
TRBV5-1 | CASSLVGGPNEQFF
TRBV5-1 | CASSGDSSGFTEAFF
TRBV5-1 | CASSFIFSGGTNTGELFF
TRBV18 | CASSWNGHGPYNSPLHF
TRBV5-1 | CASSLVAGTYNEQFF
TRBV11-2 | CASSFPGADIQYF
TRBV19 | CASNPREDYGYTF
TRBV28 | CASSLMDTQYF
TRBV25-1 | CASSAPAATNEKLFF
TRBV7-3 | CASSKANTGELFF